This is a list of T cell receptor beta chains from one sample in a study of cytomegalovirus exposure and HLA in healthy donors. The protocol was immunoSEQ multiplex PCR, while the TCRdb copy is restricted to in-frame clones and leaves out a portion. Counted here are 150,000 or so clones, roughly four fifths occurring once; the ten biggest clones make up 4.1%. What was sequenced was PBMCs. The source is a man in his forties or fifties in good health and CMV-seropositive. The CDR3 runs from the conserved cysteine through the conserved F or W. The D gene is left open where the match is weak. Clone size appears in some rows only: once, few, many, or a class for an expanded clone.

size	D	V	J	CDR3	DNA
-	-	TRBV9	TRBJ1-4	CASSVGDSFATNEKLFF	TGTGCCAGCAGCGTAGGAGACAGTTTTGCAACTAATGAAAAACTGTTTTTT
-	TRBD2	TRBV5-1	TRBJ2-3	CASSLGTSVPDTQYF	TGCGCCAGCAGCTTGGGGACTAGCGTTCCAGATACGCAGTATTTT
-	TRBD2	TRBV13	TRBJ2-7	CASSPPGTSGTYEQYF	TGTGCCAGCAGCCCCCCCGGGACTAGCGGGACCTACGAGCAGTACTTC
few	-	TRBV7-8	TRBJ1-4	CASSAGVGNEKLFF	TGTGCCAGCAGCGCGGGAGTGGGAAATGAAAAACTGTTTTTT
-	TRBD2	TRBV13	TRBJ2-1	CASSSSTSGSGNEQFF	TGTGCCAGCAGCTCTTCGACTAGCGGGAGCGGAAATGAGCAGTTCTTC
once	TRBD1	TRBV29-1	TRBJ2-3	CSVDGGQGAQYF	TGCAGCGTGGACGGCGGACAGGGGGCGCAGTATTTT
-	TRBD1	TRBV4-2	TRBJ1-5	CASSQPPTGGGYSNQPQHF	TGTGCCAGCAGCCAACCACCGACAGGGGGGGGTTATAGCAATCAGCCCCAGCATTTT
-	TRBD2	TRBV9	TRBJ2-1	CASSVVGSGRSVNEQFF	TGTGCCAGCAGCGTAGTCGGTAGCGGGAGGTCAGTCAATGAGCAGTTCTTC
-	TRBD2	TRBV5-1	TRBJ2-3	CASSGGGRPDTQYF	TGCGCCAGCAGCGGGGGCGGGAGGCCAGATACGCAGTATTTT
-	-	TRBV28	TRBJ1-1	CASSPHTGLDTEAFF	TGTGCCAGCAGTCCCCATACAGGGTTGGACACTGAAGCTTTCTTT
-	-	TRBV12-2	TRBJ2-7	CASRLEGDGYEQYF	TGTGCAAGTCGCTTAGAAGGGGATGGGTACGAGCAGTACTTC
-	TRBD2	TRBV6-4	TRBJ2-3	CASSDSERETKYF	TGTGCCAGCAGTGACTCTGAGCGGGAGACAAAGTATTTT
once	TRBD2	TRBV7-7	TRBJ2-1	CASSATSGGAKDNEQFF	TGTGCCAGCAGCGCGACTAGCGGGGGGGCCAAGGACAATGAGCAGTTCTTC
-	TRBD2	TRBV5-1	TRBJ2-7	CASSPGTSGGAWEQYF	TGCGCCAGCAGCCCCGGGACTAGCGGGGGGGCCTGGGAGCAGTACTTC
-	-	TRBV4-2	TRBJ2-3	CASSQEVWQGTDTQYF	TGTGCCAGCAGCCAAGAAGTGTGGCAGGGCACAGATACGCAGTATTTT
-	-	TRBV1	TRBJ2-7	CTSSQGRNSGESYEQYF	TGCACCAGCAGCCAAGGCCGGAATAGCGGTGAATCCTACGAGCAGTACTTC
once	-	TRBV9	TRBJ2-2	CASSVEGVGELFF	TGTGCCAGCAGCGTAGAAGGGGTCGGGGAGCTGTTTTTT
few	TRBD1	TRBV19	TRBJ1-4	CASSRTGGPNEKLFF	TGTGCCAGTAGTAGAACAGGGGGTCCTAATGAAAAACTGTTTTTT
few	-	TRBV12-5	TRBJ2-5	CASGLGGRGGETQYF	TGTGCTAGTGGTTTGGGCGGACGGGGAGGAGAGACCCAGTACTTC
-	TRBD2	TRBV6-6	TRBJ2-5	CASNAGVEQYF	TGTGCCAGCAATGCGGGAGTTGAGCAGTACTTC
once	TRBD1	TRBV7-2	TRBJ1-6	CASSLTGGKTNSPLHF	TGTGCCAGCAGCTTGACAGGGGGCAAGACTAATTCACCCCTCCACTTT
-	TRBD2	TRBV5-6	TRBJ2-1	CASSLYAGGINEQFF	TGTGCCAGCAGCTTGTACGCGGGAGGGATTAATGAGCAGTTCTTC
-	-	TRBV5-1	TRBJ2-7	CASSITGKVSYEQYF	TGCGCCAGCAGCATTACAGGGAAGGTTTCCTACGAGCAGTACTTC
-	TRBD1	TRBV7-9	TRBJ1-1	CSSSSPGTGVTEAFF	TGTTCCAGCAGCTCACCAGGGACAGGGGTTACTGAAGCTTTCTTT
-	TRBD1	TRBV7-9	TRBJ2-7	CASSIGTGRNEQYF	TGTGCCAGCAGCATAGGGACAGGACGAAACGAGCAGTACTTC
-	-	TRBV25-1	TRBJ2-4	CASSDGVLAKNIQYF	TGTGCCAGCAGTGACGGAGTACTAGCCAAAAACATTCAGTACTTC
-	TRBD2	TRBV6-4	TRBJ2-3	CASSDAGGTDTQYF	TGTGCCAGCAGTGACGCGGGAGGCACAGATACGCAGTATTTT
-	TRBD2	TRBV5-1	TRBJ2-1	CASSLTSGKRGEQFF	TGCGCCAGCAGCTTGACTAGCGGCAAGCGCGGTGAGCAGTTCTTC
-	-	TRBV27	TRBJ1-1	CASRHDRFLNTEAFF	TGTGCCAGCAGGCACGACAGGTTCTTGAACACTGAAGCTTTCTTT
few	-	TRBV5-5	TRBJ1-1	CASSLAQGFTNTEAFF	TGTGCCAGCAGCTTGGCCCAGGGATTTACAAACACTGAAGCTTTCTTT
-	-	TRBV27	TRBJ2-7	CASSLDGGTTYEQYF	TGTGCCAGCAGTTTAGACGGGGGGACAACCTACGAGCAGTACTTC
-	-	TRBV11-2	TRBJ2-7	CASSLGTGYEQYF	TGTGCCAGCAGCTTAGGCACGGGTTACGAGCAGTACTTC